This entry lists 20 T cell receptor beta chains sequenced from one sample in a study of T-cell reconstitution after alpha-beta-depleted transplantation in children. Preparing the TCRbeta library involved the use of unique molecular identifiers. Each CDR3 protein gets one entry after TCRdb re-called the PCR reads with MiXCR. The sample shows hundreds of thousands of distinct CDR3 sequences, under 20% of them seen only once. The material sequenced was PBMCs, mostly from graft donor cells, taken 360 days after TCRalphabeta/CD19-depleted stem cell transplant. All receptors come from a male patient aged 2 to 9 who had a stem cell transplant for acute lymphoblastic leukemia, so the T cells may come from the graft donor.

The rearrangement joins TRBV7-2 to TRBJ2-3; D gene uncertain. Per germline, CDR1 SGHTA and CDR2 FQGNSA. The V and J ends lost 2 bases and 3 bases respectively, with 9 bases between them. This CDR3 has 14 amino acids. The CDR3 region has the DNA TGTGCCAGCAGCTTACAATGGTCAACAGATACGCAGTATTTT. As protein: CASSLQWSTDTQYF. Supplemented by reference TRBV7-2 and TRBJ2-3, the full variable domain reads GAGVSQSPSNKVTEKGKDVELRCDPISGHTALYWYRQSLGQGLEFLIYFQGNSAPDKSGLPSDRFSAERTGGSVSTLTIQRTQQEDSAVYLCASSLQWSTDTQYFGPGTRLTVL.

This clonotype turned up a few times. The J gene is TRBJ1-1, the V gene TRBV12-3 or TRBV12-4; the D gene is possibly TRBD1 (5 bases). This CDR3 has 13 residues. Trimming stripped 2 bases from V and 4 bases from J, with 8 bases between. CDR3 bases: TGTGCCAGCAGTTTACCAGGGCTCACTGAAGCTTTCTTT. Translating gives CASSLPGLTEAFF.

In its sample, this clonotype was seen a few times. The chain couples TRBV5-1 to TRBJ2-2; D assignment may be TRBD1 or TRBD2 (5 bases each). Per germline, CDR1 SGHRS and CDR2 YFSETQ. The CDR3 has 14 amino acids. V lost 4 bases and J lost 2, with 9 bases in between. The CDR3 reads CASSQRGNTGELFF. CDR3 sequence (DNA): TGCGCCAGCAGCCAGAGGGGTAACACCGGGGAGCTGTTTTTT.

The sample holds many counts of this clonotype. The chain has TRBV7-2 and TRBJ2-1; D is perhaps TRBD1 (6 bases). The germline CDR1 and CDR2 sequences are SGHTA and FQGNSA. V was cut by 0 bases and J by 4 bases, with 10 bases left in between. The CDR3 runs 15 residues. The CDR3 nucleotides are TGTGCCAGCAGCTTAGCTCCCAGGGGATACAATGAGCAGTTCTTC. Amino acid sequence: CASSLAPRGYNEQFF.

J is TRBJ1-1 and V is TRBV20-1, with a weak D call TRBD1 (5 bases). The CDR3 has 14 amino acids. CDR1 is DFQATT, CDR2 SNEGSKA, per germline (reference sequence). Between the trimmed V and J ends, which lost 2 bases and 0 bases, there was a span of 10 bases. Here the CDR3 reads CSARLGGLNTEAFF. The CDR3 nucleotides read TGCAGTGCTAGATTGGGGGGACTGAACACTGAAGCTTTCTTT.

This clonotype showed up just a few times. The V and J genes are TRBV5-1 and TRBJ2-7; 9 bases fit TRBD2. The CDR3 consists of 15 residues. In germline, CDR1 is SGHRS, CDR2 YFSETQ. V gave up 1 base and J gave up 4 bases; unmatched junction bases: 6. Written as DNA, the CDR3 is TGCGCCAGCAGCTTGATGGCGGGAGGGCCTTACGAGCAGTACTTC. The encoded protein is CASSLMAGGPYEQYF.

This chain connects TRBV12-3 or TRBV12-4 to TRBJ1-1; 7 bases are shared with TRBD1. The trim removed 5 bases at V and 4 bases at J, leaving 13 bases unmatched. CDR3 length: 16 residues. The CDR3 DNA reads TGTGCCAGCAGTACCCGACAGGGTTTCGCCCTCACTGAAGCTTTCTTT. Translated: CASSTRQGFALTEAFF.

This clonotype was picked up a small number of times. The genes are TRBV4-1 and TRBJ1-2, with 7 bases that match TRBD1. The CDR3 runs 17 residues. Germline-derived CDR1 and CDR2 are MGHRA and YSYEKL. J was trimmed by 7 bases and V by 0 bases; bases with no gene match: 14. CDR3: CASSQEVTGVGGFGYTF. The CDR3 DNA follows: TGCGCCAGCAGCCAAGAAGTTACAGGGGTCGGAGGTTTTGGCTACACCTTC.

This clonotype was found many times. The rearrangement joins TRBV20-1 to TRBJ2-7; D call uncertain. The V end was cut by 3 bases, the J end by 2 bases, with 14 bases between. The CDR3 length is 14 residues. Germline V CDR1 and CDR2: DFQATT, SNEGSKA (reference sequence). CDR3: CSARINKSPYEQYF. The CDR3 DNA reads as TGCAGTGCTAGGATTAATAAATCGCCCTACGAGCAGTACTTC.

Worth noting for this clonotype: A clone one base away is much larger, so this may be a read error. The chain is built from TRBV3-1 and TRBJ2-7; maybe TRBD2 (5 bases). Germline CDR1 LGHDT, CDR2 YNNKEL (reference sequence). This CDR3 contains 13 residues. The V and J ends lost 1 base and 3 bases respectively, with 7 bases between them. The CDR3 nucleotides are TGTGCCAGCAGCCAAGGAGGGATCTACGAGCAGTACTTC. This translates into CASSQGGIYEQYF.

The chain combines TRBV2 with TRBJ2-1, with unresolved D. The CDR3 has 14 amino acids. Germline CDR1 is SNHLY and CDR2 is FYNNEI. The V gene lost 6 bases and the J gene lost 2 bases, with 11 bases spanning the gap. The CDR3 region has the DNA TGTGCCAGCAGGTACTCGCCTCCCTACAATGAGCAGTTCTTC. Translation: CASRYSPPYNEQFF.

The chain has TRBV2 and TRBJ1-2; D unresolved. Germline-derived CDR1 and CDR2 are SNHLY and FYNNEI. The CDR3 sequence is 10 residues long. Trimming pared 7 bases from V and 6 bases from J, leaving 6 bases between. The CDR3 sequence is CASKPNGYTF. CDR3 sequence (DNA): TGTGCCAGCAAGCCCAATGGCTACACCTTC.

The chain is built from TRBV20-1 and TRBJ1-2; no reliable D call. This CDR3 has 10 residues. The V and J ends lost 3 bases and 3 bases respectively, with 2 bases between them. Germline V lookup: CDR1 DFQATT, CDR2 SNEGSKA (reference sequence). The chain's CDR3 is CSARDYGYTF. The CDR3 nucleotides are TGCAGTGCTAGGGACTATGGCTACACCTTC.

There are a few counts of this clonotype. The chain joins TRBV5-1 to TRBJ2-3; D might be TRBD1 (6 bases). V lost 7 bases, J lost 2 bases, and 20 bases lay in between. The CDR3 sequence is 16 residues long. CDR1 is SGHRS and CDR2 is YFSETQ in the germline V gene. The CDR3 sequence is CASCPGDRTATDTQYF. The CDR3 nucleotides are TGCGCCAGCTGCCCCGGCGATCGGACAGCCACAGATACGCAGTATTTT.

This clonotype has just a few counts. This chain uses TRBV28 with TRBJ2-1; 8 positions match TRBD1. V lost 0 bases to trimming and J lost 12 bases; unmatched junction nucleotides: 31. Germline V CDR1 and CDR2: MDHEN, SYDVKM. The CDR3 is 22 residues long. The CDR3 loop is CASSLWFAKQGVKASLISGQFF. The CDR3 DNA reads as TGTGCCAGCAGTTTATGGTTTGCCAAACAGGGGGTAAAAGCCTCCCTTATTAGTGGGCAGTTCTTC.

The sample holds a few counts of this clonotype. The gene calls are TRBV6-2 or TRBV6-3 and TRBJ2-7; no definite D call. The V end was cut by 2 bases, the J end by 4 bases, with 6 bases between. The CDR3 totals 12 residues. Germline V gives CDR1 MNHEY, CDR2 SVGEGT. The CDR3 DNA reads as TGTGCCAGCAGTTACGGTCCTTACGAGCAGTACTTC. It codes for CASSYGPYEQYF.

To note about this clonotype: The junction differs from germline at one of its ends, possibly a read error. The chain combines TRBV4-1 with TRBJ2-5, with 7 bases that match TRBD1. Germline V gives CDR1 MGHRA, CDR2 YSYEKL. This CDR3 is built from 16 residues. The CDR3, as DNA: TGCGCCAGCAGCCAATTCGGGACAGTGGTACAAGAGACCCCGTACTTC. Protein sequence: CASSQFGTVVQETPYF.

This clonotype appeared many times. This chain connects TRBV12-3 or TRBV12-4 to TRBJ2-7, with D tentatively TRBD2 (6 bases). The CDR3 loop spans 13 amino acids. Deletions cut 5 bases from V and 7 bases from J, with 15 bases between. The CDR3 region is CASSAPGGDEQYF. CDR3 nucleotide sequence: TGTGCCAGCAGTGCCCCCGGCGGGGATGAGCAGTACTTC.

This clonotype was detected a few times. This CDR3 reads CSASDFRPASTDTQYF. CDR3 coding DNA: TGCAGTGCTAGCGACTTCAGACCCGCTAGCACAGATACGCAGTATTTT. This chain connects TRBV20-1 to TRBJ2-3; D unresolved. Trimming removed 3 bases at V and 0 bases at J, with 16 bases between. The germline V gene has CDR1 DFQATT and CDR2 SNEGSKA (reference sequence). The CDR3 spans 16 residues.

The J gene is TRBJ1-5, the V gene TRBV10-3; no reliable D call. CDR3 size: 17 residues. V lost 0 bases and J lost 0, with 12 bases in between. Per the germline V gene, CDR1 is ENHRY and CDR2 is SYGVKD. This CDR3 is CAISESGFSDSNQPQHF. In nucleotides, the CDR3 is TGTGCCATCAGTGAGTCGGGCTTTAGCGATAGCAATCAGCCCCAGCATTTT.